The 26 T cell receptor beta chains below all came from one sample that was sequenced in a study of shared clonotypes between healthy human individuals. Sequenced by immunoSEQ multiplex PCR; TCRdb stores in-frame clones only, minus some. Here the sample spans roughly 2,300,000 clones, just under 95% being singletons. The sample taken for sequencing was naive CD4+ T cells from PBMCs. Subset here: CD45RA+ positively selected. Receptors originate from a man aged 18-30 years in good health. Some clones in this sample may be carry-over from other donors' samples.

V and J are TRBV19 and TRBJ2-1; tentatively, D is TRBD2 (6 bases). Trimming pared 5 bases from V and 7 bases from J, leaving 12 bases between. The germline gives CDR1 LNHDA, CDR2 SQIVND (reference sequence). This CDR3 spans 13 amino acids. The CDR3 loop is CASSDSAGNEQFF. The CDR3 bases are TGTGCCAGTAGTGACAGCGCGGGGAATGAGCAGTTCTTC.

V and J are TRBV6-4 and TRBJ2-1; 16 nucleotides line up with TRBD2. The CDR3 length is 18 residues. V trimming: 6 bases; J trimming: 0 bases; junction bases outside the gene matches: 5. The germline gives CDR1 MRHNA, CDR2 SNTAGT. As DNA, the CDR3 is TGTGCCAGCAGGGGACTAGCGGGAGGGTTAACCTCCTACAATGAGCAGTTCTTC. Translating gives CASRGLAGGLTSYNEQFF.

This chain uses TRBV4-2 with TRBJ2-3, with TRBD2 matching 7 bases. In germline, CDR1 is LGHNA, CDR2 YNFKEQ. This CDR3 comprises 17 residues. With V trimmed by 4 bases and J by 1 base, 11 bases remained unmatched. CDR3 DNA sequence: TGTGCCAGCAGCCCCCTAAGGCGCGGGAGTGGCACAGATACGCAGTATTTT. This gives the protein CASSPLRRGSGTDTQYF.

The V gene is TRBV15, the J gene TRBJ2-3; TRBD2 is a possible D gene (5 bases). Deletions cut 4 bases from V and 2 bases from J, with 7 bases between. CDR3 length equals 13 residues. The germline V gene has CDR1 LNHNV and CDR2 YYDKDF (reference sequence). DNA of the CDR3: TGTGCCACCAGCAAGGAGGCCACAGATACGCAGTATTTT. It yields the protein CATSKEATDTQYF.

In its sample, this clone was seen once. The same CDR3 also results from other DNA sequences found in this sample. The chain uses TRBV7-9 and TRBJ1-5; D possibly corresponds to TRBD1 (5 bases). This CDR3 spans 15 amino acids. V was pared by 6 bases and J by 5 bases, with 17 bases between. Per the germline V gene, CDR1 is SEHNR and CDR2 is FQNEAQ (reference sequence). The CDR3 loop is CASSPRGGSDQPQHF. The CDR3, as DNA: TGTGCCAGCAGTCCCCGGGGGGGGTCGGATCAGCCCCAGCATTTT.

V is TRBV4-3 and J is TRBJ2-1; D not resolved. The CDR3 extends over 13 amino acids. Germline V gene data show CDR1 as LGHNA and CDR2 as YSLEER. Trimming took 0 bases from V and 11 from J, leaving 11 bases between them. In DNA form, the CDR3 reads TGCGCCAGCAGCCAAGATCATCAGGCTAAGCAGTTCTTC. Encoded protein: CASSQDHQAKQFF.

The chain is built from TRBV6-1 and TRBJ1-2; tentatively, D is TRBD1 (5 bases). From germline, CDR1 is MNHNS and CDR2 SASEGT. The CDR3 extends over 17 amino acids. The V gene lost 1 base and the J gene lost 4 bases, with 19 bases spanning the gap. For the CDR3, the DNA is TGTGCCAGCAGTGAAGGGGGCGTGGGAACTCACGTCTATGGCTACACCTTC. Residues: CASSEGGVGTHVYGYTF.

A word on this clone: Other nucleotide sequences in the sample specify the same CDR3. This chain uses TRBV6-5 with TRBJ2-3, with TRBD1 matching 8 bases. V shed 5 bases, J shed 0 bases, and the junction held 1 base outside the gene matches. Looked up from germline, CDR1 is MNHEY and CDR2 is SVGAGI. The CDR3 has 14 residues. The CDR3 nucleotides are TGTGCCAGCAGTAGGGACAGGAGCACAGATACGCAGTATTTT. Protein product: CASSRDRSTDTQYF.

The J gene is TRBJ2-2, the V gene TRBV7-3, with D tentatively TRBD1 (5 bases). Germline CDR1 and CDR2: SGHTA and FQGTGA. V lost 5 bases and J lost 10, with 20 bases in between. This CDR3 has 15 residues. The CDR3: CASSLGALVKEELFF. CDR3 nucleotide sequence: TGTGCCAGCAGCCTAGGGGCTCTAGTTAAGGAGGAGCTGTTTTTT.

This clone was observed a handful of times. This chain connects TRBV2 to TRBJ1-1; D unresolved. The length of the CDR3 is 13 residues. The V gene lost 5 bases and the J gene lost 0 bases, with 7 bases spanning the gap. The germline V gene has CDR1 SNHLY and CDR2 FYNNEI. CDR3 loop: CASSSQMNTEAFF. The CDR3, as DNA: TGTGCCAGCAGTTCACAGATGAACACTGAAGCTTTCTTT.

This clone was recorded only once. This rearrangement joins TRBV4-1 to TRBJ2-1, with 9 positions matching TRBD2. J was trimmed by 1 base and V by 1 base; bases with no gene match: 2. The CDR3 has 16 residues. Germline V gives CDR1 MGHRA, CDR2 YSYEKL. CDR3 bases: TGCGCCAGCAGCCAAGCGGGACTAGCTTCCTACAATGAGCAGTTCTTC. Its translation is CASSQAGLASYNEQFF.

This chain uses TRBV7-8 with TRBJ2-7, with D hard to call. The V gene's germline CDR1 is SGHVS and CDR2 FQNEAQ. With 2 bases removed from V and 4 bases from J, the gap between germline ends came to 9 bases. This CDR3 has 13 residues. CDR3 nucleotides: TGTGCCAGCAGCTTACACGGGCAATACGAGCAGTACTTC. It is translated as CASSLHGQYEQYF. The full variable domain, rest sourced from reference TRBV7-8 and TRBJ2-7, is GAGVSQSPRYKVAKRGQDVALRCDPISGHVSLFWYQQALGQGPEFLTYFQNEAQLDKSGLPSDRFFAERPEGSVSTLKIQRTQQEDSAVYLCASSLHGQYEQYFGPGTRLTVT.

This sequence joins TRBV15 and TRBJ2-7, with 13 bases aligning to TRBD2. Germline lookup yields CDR1 LNHNV and CDR2 YYDKDF (reference sequence). Trimming at V came to 0 bases and at J to 0 bases, leaving 8 bases not matched to a gene. The CDR3 is made up of 19 amino acids. CDR3: CATSRDRGLAGVSSYEQYF. The DNA for the CDR3 is TGTGCCACCAGCAGAGATCGAGGACTAGCGGGAGTGAGCTCCTACGAGCAGTACTTC.

This clone has just one count. Other DNA sequences in the sample encode the same CDR3. V usage is TRBV5-4 and J usage is TRBJ2-5; the D is unclear. This CDR3 has 13 residues. CDR1 is SGHNT and CDR2 is YYREEE in the germline V gene (reference sequence). Trimming pared 0 bases from V and 5 bases from J, leaving 8 bases between. The CDR3 protein is CASSLGQKETQYF. The DNA for the CDR3 is TGTGCCAGCAGCTTGGGGCAGAAGGAGACCCAGTACTTC.

This clone was counted a single time. The rearrangement links TRBV7-9 to TRBJ1-2; no clear D. Germline values: CDR1 SEHNR, CDR2 FQNEAQ (reference sequence). V dropped 2 bases and J dropped 6 bases, with 7 bases sitting between them. The CDR3 spans 12 residues. This chain's CDR3 is CASSLLLDGYTF. As DNA, the CDR3 is TGTGCCAGCAGCTTACTTTTGGATGGCTACACCTTC.

The V and J genes are TRBV7-3 and TRBJ2-1; 12 nucleotides match TRBD2. The trim removed 5 bases at V and 0 bases at J, leaving 8 bases unmatched. The CDR3 totals 18 residues. From germline, CDR1 is SGHTA and CDR2 FQGTGA. The CDR3 region has the DNA TGTGCCAGCAGCAATCCTGAACTAGCGGGAGGCTCCTACAATGAGCAGTTCTTC. Translation gives CASSNPELAGGSYNEQFF.

The chain links TRBV19 to TRBJ2-7; 8 bases line up with TRBD2. From germline, CDR1 is LNHDA and CDR2 SQIVND (reference sequence). The CDR3 length is 13 residues. V lost 10 bases, J lost 6 bases, and 11 bases stayed unmatched. The CDR3 here is CATKKREHREQYF. The CDR3 region has the DNA TGTGCCACGAAGAAGCGGGAGCACCGCGAGCAGTACTTC.

J is TRBJ2-1 and V is TRBV2; 12 bases agree with TRBD2. Germline V gene lookup returns CDR1 SNHLY and CDR2 FYNNEI. The V segment lost 4 bases and the J segment 13 bases; nucleotides outside the gene matches: 11. The CDR3 consists of 15 residues. This CDR3 is CASSGTSGTTMNQFF. The CDR3 DNA sequence: TGTGCCAGCAGTGGGACTAGCGGGACTACAATGAATCAGTTCTTC.

The chain employs TRBV7-3 and TRBJ2-7, with 11 positions matching TRBD2. Germline values: CDR1 SGHTA, CDR2 FQGTGA. This CDR3 contains 17 residues. V trimming: 3 bases; J trimming: 2 bases; junction bases outside the gene matches: 9. As DNA, the CDR3 is TGTGCCAGCAGCTTCAACTCCGGGACTAGCGGAACCTACGAGCAGTACTTC. Its protein product is CASSFNSGTSGTYEQYF.

This chain connects TRBV5-1 to TRBJ2-7; D possibly corresponds to TRBD1 (6 bases). The CDR3 sequence is 13 residues long. Germline V gives CDR1 SGHRS, CDR2 YFSETQ. The V end lost 7 bases, the J end lost 5 bases, and 16 bases lay between the germline ends. CDR3 sequence reads: CASSRDNSNEQYF. Written as DNA, the CDR3 is TGCGCCAGCTCCCGGGACAACTCGAACGAGCAGTACTTC. Combining the CDR3 with reference TRBV5-1 and TRBJ2-7 gives the whole variable domain KAGVTQTPRYLIKTRGQQVTLSCSPISGHRSVSWYQQTPGQGLQFLFEYFSETQRNKGNFPGRFSGRQFSNSRSEMNVSTLELGDSALYLCASSRDNSNEQYFGPGTRLTVT.

This rearrangement joins TRBV28 to TRBJ2-6, with 7 bases identical to TRBD2. The CDR3 is 16 residues long. Germline values: CDR1 MDHEN, CDR2 SYDVKM. Trimming removed 4 bases from V and 0 bases from J; junction bases left unmatched: 3. In nucleotides, the CDR3 is TGTGCCAGCAGTTCCCGCGGGGGCTCTGGGGCCAACGTCCTGACTTTC. This encodes CASSSRGGSGANVLTF.

This rearrangement joins TRBV4-2 to TRBJ1-4; 8 nucleotides align to TRBD1. The germline CDR1 and CDR2 sequences are LGHNA and YNFKEQ. This CDR3 is built from 15 residues. Trimming removed 4 bases from V and 3 bases from J; junction bases left unmatched: 4. CDR3 region: CASSRQQGANEKLFF. For the CDR3, the DNA is TGTGCCAGCAGCCGGCAACAGGGGGCTAATGAAAAACTGTTTTTT.

The chain links TRBV30 to TRBJ1-5; tentatively, D is TRBD1 (5 bases). The germline V and J ends were trimmed by 5 bases and 3 bases, with 17 bases remaining between them. In germline, CDR1 is GTSNPN, CDR2 SVGIG (reference sequence). This CDR3 has 15 residues. The DNA of the CDR3 is TGTGCCTGGGCTACAGGTATGGGTCCCAATCAGCCCCAGCATTTT. Amino acids: CAWATGMGPNQPQHF.

V is TRBV19 and J is TRBJ2-3, with 10 bases matching TRBD1. Germline V gene sequence: CDR1 LNHDA, CDR2 SQIVND (reference sequence). Trimming at V came to 1 base and at J to 3 bases, leaving 1 base not matched to a gene. The CDR3 runs 15 residues. CDR3 protein: CASSIGQGATDTQYF. CDR3 coding DNA: TGTGCCAGTAGTATAGGACAGGGGGCAACAGATACGCAGTATTTT.

Points on this clone: Other nucleotide sequences in the sample specify the same CDR3. The chain carries TRBV5-1 and TRBJ1-5; 7 bases are a match to TRBD1. Per germline, CDR1 SGHRS and CDR2 YFSETQ. The CDR3 runs 15 residues. V dropped 0 bases and J dropped 6; count of bases not matched to a gene: 6. The DNA of the CDR3 is TGCGCCAGCAGCTTGGATACAGGGGCAGGTCAGCCCCAGCATTTT. Its translation is CASSLDTGAGQPQHF.

The chain employs TRBV28 and TRBJ2-2, with TRBD1 identical over 7 bases. J gave up 3 bases and V 7 bases, and 5 bases lay outside the gene matches. CDR1 MDHEN and CDR2 SYDVKM come from the germline V gene. This CDR3 contains 14 residues. CDR3 protein: CASTLGQYTGELFF. The CDR3 region has the DNA TGTGCCAGCACCCTGGGACAGTACACCGGGGAGCTGTTTTTT.